This T cell receptor (beta chain) was found in a study of cytomegalovirus exposure and HLA in healthy donors. Study observations and caveats: Rarity marked most TCR sequences, yet some public TCRs occurred in many donors. In a later analysis, specific HLA alleles were associated with under 20,000 TCR beta sequences at a 0.05 false discovery rate.

In regard to this clone: Its antigen is unidentified.

V was pared by 4 bases and J by 0 bases, with 12 bases of the junction left unmatched. Germline V CDR1 and CDR2: SEHNR, FQNEAQ (reference sequence). The CDR3 spans 19 residues. Both 60 Vbeta primers and 13 Jbeta primers went into the PCR. The data were produced by immunoSEQ multiplex PCR, yet TCRdb's version contains in-frame clones alone and is incomplete. This sample's clone table lists about 77,000 clones. This TCR came from a man in his fifties in good health and CMV-seropositive. The chain has TRBV7-9 and TRBJ2-7; TRBD2 agrees at 13 bases. Sequencing was carried out using PBMCs. CDR3 in amino acids: CASSSPPGTSGESSYEQYF. The CDR3 nucleotides are TGTGCCAGCAGCTCACCACCCGGGACTAGCGGGGAGAGCTCCTACGAGCAGTACTTC. The full variable domain, in which reference TRBV7-9 and TRBJ2-7 provide the parts outside the CDR3, is DTGVSQNPRHKITKRGQNVTFRCDPISEHNRLYWYRQTLGQGPEFLTYFQNEAQLEKSRLLSDRFSAERPKGSFSTLEIQRTEQGDSAMYLCASSSPPGTSGESSYEQYFGPGTRLTVT.